This T cell receptor beta chain was profiled in a study of T cells in Graves' hyperthyroidism and ophthalmopathy. This clonotype was detected many times. What was amplified from RNA transcripts were TCR beta CDR3 regions. Using the HTBI primer set, a first-round RT-PCR was run on the TCR CDR3. Each CDR3 protein gets one entry after TCRdb re-called the multiplex PCR reads with MiXCR. The profile covers nearly 600,000 distinct CDR3 sequences, with approximately 15% appearing a single time and around 5.4% taken by the ten largest. This sequence was found in a woman in her 30s with Graves' hyperthyroidism that later progressed to Graves' ophthalmopathy. The source material was blood.

CDR3 nucleotide sequence: TGTGCCAGCAGCTTCGGGACTTTATACAATGAGCAGTTCTTC. Encoded protein: CASSFGTLYNEQFF. The J gene is TRBJ2-1, the V gene TRBV13; D is perhaps TRBD2 (6 bases). The CDR3 covers 14 residues. V was trimmed by 3 bases and J by 4 bases, leaving 10 bases between them. Germline V gene lookup returns CDR1 PRHDT and CDR2 FYEKMQ (reference sequence).